This TCR beta chain appears in the sequencing data of a study of blood T cell repertoires in COVID-19. Study-wide context: Sites in the United States, Italy and Spain provided acute and convalescent COVID-19 samples.

The germline gives CDR1 LNHDA, CDR2 SQIVND (reference sequence). This CDR3 contains 16 residues. V was clipped by 6 bases and J by 3 bases; unmatched bases: 8. Under the authors' procedure: Amplified reference gene primers provided the basis for estimating nucleated cell counts. The data were produced by immunoSEQ multiplex PCR, yet TCRdb's version contains in-frame clones alone and is incomplete. V and J calls and clone size come straight from that table; D and trimming were deduced from the DNA. The sample has 45,000 to 60,000 clones, roughly 80% seen once; the top ten hold about 2%. Sequenced: peripheral blood. This clonotype originated in a woman aged 60-75 years with acute or convalescent COVID-19. The J gene is TRBJ2-1, the V gene TRBV19, with 10 bases that match TRBD1. CDR3: CASRNARTGGYNEQFF. In DNA form, the CDR3 reads TGTGCCAGTAGGAATGCTAGGACAGGGGGCTACAATGAGCAGTTCTTC.